This paragraph reports one TCR beta chain. The antigen remains unidentified. Constant-region reverse primers amplified full-length variable regions, followed by semi-nested Nested Universal Primer A PCR. TCRdb redid the calling of the 5' RACE reads with MiXCR, one entry per CDR3 protein. The sample has about 41,000 distinct CDR3 sequences, 29% seen once. Per the germline V gene, CDR1 is SGHNT and CDR2 is YYREEE (reference sequence). V was shortened by 0 bases and J by 9 bases, with 10 bases between the two germline ends. This CDR3 contains 12 residues. General observations from the study: Whole repertoires were not studied in the larger cohort, only one V-J beta rearrangement.

Memory CD4+ cells were defined as CD4+CD45RO+CD25-. The chain employs TRBV5-4 and TRBJ2-7; D may be TRBD2 (7 bases). The source of this sequence is a female donor with breast cancer. What was sequenced was memory CD4+ T cells sorted from a lymph node. The subset denotes: memory CD4+ T cells, CD4+CD45RO+CD25-. The CDR3 DNA is TGTGCCAGCAGCTTGGCCGGGGGGCGGCAGTACTTC. Its protein is CASSLAGGRQYF.